One sample yielded the 23 T cell receptor beta chains listed below, sequenced in a study of blood T cell repertoires in COVID-19. The assay was immunoSEQ multiplex PCR, and TCRdb's table has in-frame clones only and misses some. The sample lists fewer than 65,000 clones, over 65% occurring once. The sample was peripheral blood. The receptors shown here come from a human donor in a cohort sampled during active COVID-19.

V and J are TRBV5-1 and TRBJ1-2; 7 bases line up with TRBD1. Trimming at V came to 6 bases and at J to 2 bases, leaving 10 bases not matched to a gene. The CDR3 is 15 residues long. Germline assignment: CDR1 SGHRS and CDR2 YFSETQ. The CDR3 nucleotides are TGCGCCAGCACCCCCTCCGGGACAGAGAACTATGGCTACACCTTC. Translated, it gives CASTPSGTENYGYTF. Full variable domain (missing parts from reference TRBV5-1 and TRBJ1-2): KAGVTQTPRYLIKTRGQQVTLSCSPISGHRSVSWYQQTPGQGLQFLFEYFSETQRNKGNFPGRFSGRQFSNSRSEMNVSTLELGDSALYLCASTPSGTENYGYTFGSGTRLTVV.

The chain employs TRBV6-5 and TRBJ1-6; 8 bases agree with TRBD1. Germline-derived CDR1 and CDR2 are MNHEY and SVGAGI. Unmatched junction bases numbered 11, after V lost 6 bases and J lost 10 bases. The CDR3 has 15 amino acids. DNA for the CDR3: TGTGCCAGCAGCGTAACGGACAGGGCTCGATCACCCCTCCACTTT. Translated: CASSVTDRARSPLHF.

The gene calls are TRBV3-1 (or the pseudogene TRBV3-2) and TRBJ1-4; D might be TRBD1 (6 bases). In germline, CDR1 is LGHDT, CDR2 YNNKEL (reference sequence). The CDR3 spans 14 residues. The V end was cut by 2 bases, the J end by 8 bases, with 12 bases between. The CDR3 region is CASSQPDRGEKLFF. DNA for the CDR3: TGTGCCAGCAGCCAACCGGACAGAGGGGAAAAACTGTTTTTT.

The rearrangement joins TRBV7-9 to TRBJ2-2, with 7 bases that match TRBD1. The V and J ends lost 6 bases and 2 bases, in that order; junction bases with no gene match: 6. Per germline, CDR1 SEHNR and CDR2 FQNEAQ (reference sequence). The CDR3 consists of 15 residues. The CDR3 loop is CASSPDRVNTGELFF. As DNA, the CDR3 is TGTGCCAGCAGTCCCGACAGGGTAAACACCGGGGAGCTGTTTTTT.

The rearrangement uses TRBV19 and TRBJ1-6; TRBD1 is a possible D gene (5 bases). The germline V gene has CDR1 LNHDA and CDR2 SQIVND (reference sequence). The CDR3 consists of 13 residues. V was pared by 6 bases and J by 7 bases, with 10 bases between. CDR3 protein: CASRRGGNSPLHF. In nucleotides, the CDR3 is TGTGCCAGTAGGCGGGGGGGGAATTCACCCCTCCACTTT. The full variable domain, with the rest looked up from reference TRBV19 and TRBJ1-6, is DGGITQSPKYLFRKEGQNVTLSCEQNLNHDAMYWYRQDPGQGLRLIYYSQIVNDFQKGDIAEGYSVSREKKESFPLTVTSAQKNPTAFYLCASRRGGNSPLHFGNGTRLTVT.

The chain joins TRBV11-2 to TRBJ2-7, with TRBD1 identical over 8 bases. The germline V gene has CDR1 SGHAT and CDR2 FQNNGV. V shed 6 bases, J shed 3 bases, and the junction held 7 bases outside the gene matches. The CDR3 spans 14 residues. For the CDR3, the DNA is TGTGCCAGCAGGAACAGGGGGGTGAACTACGAGCAGTACTTC. Encoded protein: CASRNRGVNYEQYF.

This chain links TRBV7-2 with TRBJ1-5; unclear D gene. CDR1 and CDR2 (germline): SGHTA, FQGNSA. V dropped 2 bases and J dropped 2 bases, with 10 bases sitting between them. CDR3 length: 15 residues. CDR3: CASSLTRGGNQPQHF. CDR3 coding DNA: TGTGCCAGCAGCTTAACACGGGGAGGCAATCAGCCCCAGCATTTT.

V and J are TRBV7-9 and TRBJ2-3; 9 bases are a match to TRBD2. This CDR3 region has 14 residues. CDR1 and CDR2 from the germline V gene are SEHNR and FQNEAQ (reference sequence). Trimming at V came to 4 bases and at J to 1 base, leaving 0 bases not matched to a gene. In nucleotides, the CDR3 is TGTGCCAGCAGCTCTAGCGGGGGCACAGATACGCAGTATTTT. This encodes CASSSSGGTDTQYF.

This chain connects TRBV4-1 to TRBJ2-7, with D possibly TRBD1 on 6 matching bases. The CDR3 extends over 15 amino acids. In germline, CDR1 is MGHRA, CDR2 YSYEKL. Trimming removed 3 bases at V and 6 bases at J, with 18 bases between. The CDR3 DNA reads TGCGCCAGCAGCCAGCGGACTGGGGGCCCGGGCGAGCAGTACTTC. It yields the protein CASSQRTGGPGEQYF.

This chain joins TRBV19 and TRBJ2-1; 8 bases fit TRBD1. After removal of 4 bases from V and 2 bases from J, the junction contained 10 bases not matched to a gene. The CDR3 consists of 17 residues. Germline assignment: CDR1 LNHDA and CDR2 SQIVND (reference sequence). The CDR3 is CASSKGDRQSTYNEQFF. In DNA, the CDR3 is TGTGCCAGTAGTAAAGGGGACAGGCAATCAACCTACAATGAGCAGTTCTTC.

The V gene is TRBV6-5, the J gene TRBJ2-1; a possible D gene is TRBD2 (5 bases). V dropped 5 bases and J dropped 7 bases, with 9 bases sitting between them. CDR1 MNHEY and CDR2 SVGAGI come from the germline V gene. CDR3 length: 12 residues. The CDR3, as DNA: TGTGCCAGCAGTCTCGGGGTAAATGAGCAGTTCTTC. Translated: CASSLGVNEQFF.

The chain couples TRBV29-1 to TRBJ1-1; D perhaps matches TRBD1 (6 bases). CDR1 is SQVTM, CDR2 ANQGSEA, per germline. The CDR3 runs 16 residues. The V end was cut by 6 bases, the J end by 4 bases, with 24 bases between. The CDR3, as DNA: TGCAGCGTCTGGGGGGGCGCGGATTCGTCTGGCACTGAAGCTTTCTTT. Translated: CSVWGGADSSGTEAFF. The variable domain in full, completed from reference TRBV29-1 and TRBJ1-1, reads SAVISQKPSRDICQRGTSLTIQCQVDSQVTMMFWYRQQPGQSLTLIATANQGSEATYESGFVIDKFPISRPNLTFSTLTVSNMSPEDSSIYLCSVWGGADSSGTEAFFGQGTRLTVV.

The chain combines TRBV14 with TRBJ1-4; TRBD1 is a possible D gene (5 bases). The V gene's germline CDR1 is SGHDN and CDR2 FVKESK. This CDR3 contains 14 residues. The V gene lost 0 bases and the J gene lost 7 bases, with 9 bases spanning the gap. CDR3 coding DNA: TGTGCCAGCAGCCAAGAATTAAGGGGTGAAAAACTGTTTTTT. Protein product: CASSQELRGEKLFF.

The rearrangement joins TRBV6-1 to TRBJ2-4; a weak D match, TRBD2 (7 bases). The CDR3 is 15 residues long. Trimming shortened V by 3 bases and J by 8 bases, and 17 bases separated the two germline ends. Germline CDR1 is MNHNS and CDR2 is SASEGT. The CDR3 protein is CASSEAGLRGYIQYF. Here the CDR3 DNA reads TGTGCCAGCAGTGAGGCGGGACTAAGGGGGTACATTCAGTACTTC.

In its sample, this clone was seen a few times. The J gene is TRBJ2-1, the V gene TRBV4-1; TRBD1 is a possible D gene (5 bases). The CDR3 is 14 amino acids. V lost 4 bases and J 6 bases, leaving 13 bases between the germline ends. Per germline, CDR1 MGHRA and CDR2 YSYEKL. The CDR3 DNA follows: TGCGCCAGCAGCCCGAGTCCCACAGGCAATGAGCAGTTCTTC. It is translated as CASSPSPTGNEQFF.

The chain is built from TRBV5-8 and TRBJ1-2, with D hard to call. The ends were cut back, 2 bases at V and 0 bases at J, with 8 bases in the middle. Germline CDR1 reads SGHTS; CDR2 reads YDEGEE. The CDR3 is 14 residues long. CDR3 protein: CASSLSGTNYGYTF. The DNA for the CDR3 is TGTGCCAGCAGCTTATCAGGAACTAACTATGGCTACACCTTC.

This chain joins TRBV19 and TRBJ1-1; no definite D call. V dropped 4 bases and J dropped 1 base, with 13 bases sitting between them. The germline V gene has CDR1 LNHDA and CDR2 SQIVND (reference sequence). The CDR3 length is 15 residues. CDR3 region: CASSTSDEGNTEAFF. The CDR3 nucleotides read TGTGCCAGTAGTACCTCCGATGAGGGGAACACTGAAGCTTTCTTT.

V is TRBV9 and J is TRBJ2-1; tentatively, D is TRBD1 (6 bases). The CDR3 spans 13 residues. Trimming left V 2 bases short and J 4 bases short, with 7 bases between. CDR1 and CDR2 from the germline V gene are SGDLS and YYNGEE. The CDR3 here is CASSVTGYNEQFF. The CDR3 nucleotides read TGTGCCAGCAGCGTCACAGGGTACAATGAGCAGTTCTTC. Full variable domain (remainder filled in from reference TRBV9 and TRBJ2-1): DSGVTQTPKHLITATGQRVTLRCSPRSGDLSVYWYQQSLDQGLQFLIQYYNGEERAKGNILERFSAQQFPDLHSELNLSSLELGDSALYFCASSVTGYNEQFFGPGTRLTVL.

The rearrangement joins TRBV19 to TRBJ2-6; D gene unclear. This CDR3 is 15 amino acids long. Trimming removed 1 base at V and 2 bases at J, with 6 bases between. The germline CDR1 and CDR2 sequences are LNHDA and SQIVND (reference sequence). CDR3 sequence: CASSIVGTGANVLTF. The CDR3 DNA is TGTGCCAGTAGTATAGTCGGTACTGGGGCCAACGTCCTGACTTTC.

The CDR3 loop reads CASSSWAGEEKLFF. The CDR3 DNA sequence: TGTGCCAGCAGCTCGTGGGCAGGGGAAGAAAAACTGTTTTTT. V and J are TRBV7-9 and TRBJ1-4; possible D gene TRBD1, 6 bases. Between the trimmed V and J ends, which lost 4 bases and 8 bases, there was a span of 14 bases. Germline CDR1 is SEHNR and CDR2 is FQNEAQ (reference sequence). This CDR3 region has 14 residues. The full variable domain, rest sourced from reference TRBV7-9 and TRBJ1-4, is DTGVSQNPRHKITKRGQNVTFRCDPISEHNRLYWYRQTLGQGPEFLTYFQNEAQLEKSRLLSDRFSAERPKGSFSTLEIQRTEQGDSAMYLCASSSWAGEEKLFFGSGTQLSVL.

The chain carries TRBV19 and TRBJ2-3; 10 nucleotides agree with TRBD2. Germline CDR1 is LNHDA and CDR2 is SQIVND (reference sequence). Trimming cost V 6 bases and J 4 bases; bases outside gene matches: 1. The CDR3 spans 13 residues. The CDR3 nucleotides are TGTGCCAGTAGGCTAGCGGGGGCAGATACGCAGTATTTT. Protein sequence: CASRLAGADTQYF.

This clone is a singleton in its sample. This chain uses TRBV5-1 with TRBJ2-5, with 8 bases aligning to TRBD2. Germline V gene data show CDR1 as SGHRS and CDR2 as YFSETQ. This CDR3 has 15 residues. Unmatched junction bases numbered 8, after V lost 6 bases and J lost 1 base. The CDR3 coding sequence is TGCGCCAGCACCCTGGGGGCGGGGGGCCAAGAGACCCAGTACTTC. Encoded protein: CASTLGAGGQETQYF.

This sequence joins TRBV7-9 and TRBJ2-1; TRBD1 might be the D (6 bases). The CDR3 covers 17 residues. Trimming took off 4 bases at V and 4 bases at J, with 20 bases between the two ends. Germline assignment: CDR1 SEHNR and CDR2 FQNEAQ (reference sequence). CDR3 DNA: TGTGCCAGCAGCTATCAAATGACAGGTGCTCAATACAATGAGCAGTTCTTC. Protein product: CASSYQMTGAQYNEQFF.